The entry below gives a single T cell receptor beta chain sequence along with its context. Antigen: not known. V was trimmed by 6 bases and J by 0 bases, leaving 8 bases between them. The CDR3 is 13 residues long. The V gene's germline CDR1 is MNHEY and CDR2 SMNVEV (reference sequence). A multiplex PCR was run with 60 Vbeta primers and 13 Jbeta primers. Profiling relied on immunoSEQ multiplex PCR, and the TCRdb table lists in-frame clones only, not all of them. The sample has approximately 93,000 clones; over 75% are singletons. This sample is drawn from a study of cytomegalovirus exposure and HLA in healthy donors. Turning to the study itself: Within the Caucasian-associated ancestry cluster were approximately 77% of the approximately 400 genotyped donors.

Study-level findings and limits: Association of a missense DCLRE1C variant with TCR beta V- and J-gene trimming was reported in a later analysis. The classifier reportedly diagnosed cytomegalovirus status with high specificity and sensitivity. HLA allele associations emerged for 16,951 TCR beta sequences in a later analysis, at 0.05 false discovery rate.

This sequence joins TRBV27 and TRBJ1-2; D is possibly TRBD1 (5 bases). The source is a middle-aged man in good health and CMV-seronegative. Sequencing was carried out using PBMCs. CDR3 DNA: TGTGCCAGCAGGCCGACAGCTAACTATGGCTACACCTTC. This encodes CASRPTANYGYTF.